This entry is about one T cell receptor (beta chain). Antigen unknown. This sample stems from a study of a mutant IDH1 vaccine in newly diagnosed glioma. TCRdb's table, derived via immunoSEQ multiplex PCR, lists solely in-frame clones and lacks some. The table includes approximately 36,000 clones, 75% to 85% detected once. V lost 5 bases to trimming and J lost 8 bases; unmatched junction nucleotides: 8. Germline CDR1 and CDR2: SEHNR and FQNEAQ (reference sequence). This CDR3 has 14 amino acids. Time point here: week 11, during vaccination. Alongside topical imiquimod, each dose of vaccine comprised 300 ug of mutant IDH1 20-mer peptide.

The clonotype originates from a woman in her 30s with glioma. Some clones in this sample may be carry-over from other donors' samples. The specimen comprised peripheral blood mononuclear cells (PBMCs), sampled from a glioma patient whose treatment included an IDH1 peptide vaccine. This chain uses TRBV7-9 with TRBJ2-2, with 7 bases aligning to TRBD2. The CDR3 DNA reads TGTGCCAGCAGCCTCTCCGAGGGAGGGGGGGAGCTGTTTTTT. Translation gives CASSLSEGGGELFF.